This T cell receptor (beta chain) was captured in a study of cytomegalovirus exposure and HLA in healthy donors. 60 Vbeta and 13 Jbeta primers were used in PCR. Using immunoSEQ multiplex PCR, the repertoire was profiled, and TCRdb retains in-frame clones only, with some absent. The repertoire has 240,000 or so clones, 80% to 85% of them found once; the top ten carry 7% to 9%. This CDR3 region has 15 residues. CDR1 and CDR2 (germline): LNHDA, SQIVND (reference sequence). The V gene lost 6 bases and the J gene lost 3 bases, with 17 bases spanning the gap. The chain carries TRBV19 and TRBJ1-1; tentative D call: TRBD1 (5 bases). The source material was PBMCs. This TCR was sampled from a woman aged 55-70 years in good health and CMV-seropositive. The CDR3 protein is CASRTGVTVHTEAFF. CDR3 in DNA: TGTGCCAGTAGGACGGGCGTGACAGTCCACACTGAAGCTTTCTTT.